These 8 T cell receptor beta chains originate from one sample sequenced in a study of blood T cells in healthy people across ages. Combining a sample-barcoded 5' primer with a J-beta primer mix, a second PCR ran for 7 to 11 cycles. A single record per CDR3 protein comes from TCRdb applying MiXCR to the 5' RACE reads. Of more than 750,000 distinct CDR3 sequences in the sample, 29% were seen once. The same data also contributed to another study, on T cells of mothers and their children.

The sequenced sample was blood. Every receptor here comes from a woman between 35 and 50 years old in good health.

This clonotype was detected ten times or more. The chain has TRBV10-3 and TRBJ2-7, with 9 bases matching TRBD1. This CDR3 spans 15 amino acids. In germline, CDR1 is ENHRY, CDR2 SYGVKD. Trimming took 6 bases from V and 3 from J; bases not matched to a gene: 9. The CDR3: CAISSAGTGLYEQYF. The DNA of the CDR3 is TGTGCCATCAGCTCCGCCGGGACAGGGCTCTACGAGCAGTACTTC.

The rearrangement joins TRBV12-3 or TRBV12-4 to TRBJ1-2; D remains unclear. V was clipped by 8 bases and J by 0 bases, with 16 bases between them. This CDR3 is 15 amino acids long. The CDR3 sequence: CASLGKGPANYGYTF. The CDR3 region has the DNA TGTGCCAGCCTTGGAAAGGGCCCAGCTAACTATGGCTACACCTTC.

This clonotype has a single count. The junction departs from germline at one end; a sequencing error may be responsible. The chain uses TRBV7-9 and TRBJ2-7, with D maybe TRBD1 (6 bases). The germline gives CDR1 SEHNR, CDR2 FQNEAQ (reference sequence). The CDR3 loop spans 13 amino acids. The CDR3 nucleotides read TGTGCCGGCAGTTTGGACAGTTCCTACGAGCAGTACTTC. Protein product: CAGSLDSSYEQYF.

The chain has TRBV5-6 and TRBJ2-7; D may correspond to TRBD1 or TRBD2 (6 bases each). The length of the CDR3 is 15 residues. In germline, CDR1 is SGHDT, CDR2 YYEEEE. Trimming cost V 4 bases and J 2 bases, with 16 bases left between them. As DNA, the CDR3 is TGTGCCAGCAGCCCGGGGGCGGGGTACACCTACGAGCAGTACTTC. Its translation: CASSPGAGYTYEQYF. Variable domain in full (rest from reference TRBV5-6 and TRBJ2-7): DAGVTQSPTHLIKTRGQQVTLRCSPKSGHDTVSWYQQALGQGPQFIFQYYEEEERQRGNFPDRFSGHQFPNYSSELNVNALLLGDSALYLCASSPGAGYTYEQYFGPGTRLTVT.

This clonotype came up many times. This chain's CDR3 is CASSLGFEGDTQYF. The CDR3 nucleotides are TGTGCCAGCAGCTTAGGTTTTGAGGGAGATACGCAGTATTTT. The V and J genes are TRBV7-2 and TRBJ2-3; the D gene is possibly TRBD2 (5 bases). From germline, CDR1 is SGHTA and CDR2 FQGNSA. This CDR3 has 14 residues. Trimming took off 1 base at V and 5 bases at J, with 10 bases between the two ends. The full variable domain, in which reference TRBV7-2 and TRBJ2-3 provide the parts outside the CDR3, is GAGVSQSPSNKVTEKGKDVELRCDPISGHTALYWYRQSLGQGLEFLIYFQGNSAPDKSGLPSDRFSAERTGGSVSTLTIQRTQQEDSAVYLCASSLGFEGDTQYFGPGTRLTVL.

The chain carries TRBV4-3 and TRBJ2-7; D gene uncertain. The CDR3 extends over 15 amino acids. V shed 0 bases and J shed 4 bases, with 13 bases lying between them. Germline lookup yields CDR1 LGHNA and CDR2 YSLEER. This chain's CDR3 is CASSQDLRLRYEQYF. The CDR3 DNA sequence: TGCGCCAGCAGCCAAGATCTCAGGTTGAGGTACGAGCAGTACTTC.

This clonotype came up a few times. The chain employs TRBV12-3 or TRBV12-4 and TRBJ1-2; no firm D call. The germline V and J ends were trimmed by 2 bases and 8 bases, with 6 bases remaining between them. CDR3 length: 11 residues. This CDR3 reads CASSLSQGYTF. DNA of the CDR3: TGTGCCAGCAGTTTATCACAGGGCTACACCTTC.

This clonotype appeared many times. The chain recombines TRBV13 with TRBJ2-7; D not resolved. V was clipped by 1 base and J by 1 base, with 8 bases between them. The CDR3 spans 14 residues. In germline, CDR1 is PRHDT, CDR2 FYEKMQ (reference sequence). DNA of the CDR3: TGTGCCAGCAGCTTAGATCTGCGTTCCTACGAGCAGTACTTC. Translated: CASSLDLRSYEQYF.